This T cell receptor beta chain is drawn from a study of prognosis after radiotherapy for stage I lung cancer. This clonotype ranks as medium-sized (0.01 to 0.1%). The authors amplified TCR beta CDR3 from genomic DNA using two-round multiplex PCR. Primers were specific to each TRBV and TRBJ gene in first-round PCR. MiXCR, applied by TCRdb to the multiplex PCR reads, yields one record per CDR3 protein. The table records 9,500 to 15,000 distinct CDR3 sequences, 50% to 65% of them present only once. The V and J ends lost 2 bases and 3 bases, in that order; junction bases with no gene match: 5. The CDR3 totals 15 residues. Germline assignment: CDR1 MNHEY and CDR2 SVGEGT.

The chain employs TRBV6-2 or TRBV6-3 and TRBJ2-3; TRBD2 matches 7 bases. Here the sequenced sample was PBMCs, taken before or after stereotactic body radiation therapy (not recorded which). This TCR came from a donor over 45 with non-small cell lung cancer. CDR3 protein: CASSYRGGRTDTQYF. DNA for the CDR3: TGTGCCAGCAGTTACCGGGGCGGGAGAACAGATACGCAGTATTTT.